The source of this T cell receptor (beta chain) is a study of blood T cells in healthy people across ages (dated by TCRdb to between 2014 and 2017). Regarding the complete study: In model experiments, roughly one uniquely barcoded TCR beta cDNA molecule per two T cells was captured by template switching. The study analyzed two additional independent replicas of 1 million unique cDNA reads from the same blood draw for two donors, one aged 18 to 29 and one aged 80 or older. Donors were grouped into four age groups: young (average roughly 16 years), middle-aged (39), aged (about 60) and long-lived (just over 80). To track age-related changes in TCR beta repertoire diversity, the study relied on deep sequencing normalized with unique cDNA molecular identifiers. Here is what the overall study found, with its caveats: Donor CMV infection status was unknown, potentially confounding age-related changes in expanded clonotypes. Total diversity estimates from one million sequenced T cells were considered lower bounds and underestimates. The percentage of naive T cells measured by flow cytometry correlated strongly with observed TCR beta diversity. Conclusive comparison of naive and antigen-experienced compartments was prevented by the profiling of bulk unsorted PBMCs. As age increased, observed TCR beta diversity per million T cells dropped in a roughly linear way, and a significant reduction was already evident by age roughly 36. Compared with the aged group, the long-lived group had more naive CD4+ T cells, fewer expanded clones and increased TCR diversity, a pattern suggesting age selection.

Worth noting for this clonotype: Its binding antigen is unknown. No base-level quality is on record; no much larger clone is a single base apart.

Donors were 35 to 40 systemically healthy Caucasian individuals from Russia aged roughly 6 to 95 years. Roughly 11 milliliters of peripheral blood were drawn from each donor into EDTA-treated Vacutainer tubes. PBMCs were isolated by Ficoll-Paque density-gradient centrifugation, with at least 6.5 million obtained per sample. Total RNA, at least 6 micrograms per sample, was extracted from PBMCs with Trizol reagent. The percentages of naive CD45RAhigh/CD27high T cells were determined by flow cytometry on a PBMC aliquot from every donor. Library prep was done by 5' RACE. Sequenced on an Illumina HiSeq 2500. The second PCR ran for roughly 7 to 12 cycles and used a J-beta primer mix along with a sample-barcoded 5' primer. A unique molecular identifier was introduced onto each TCR beta cDNA molecule by a template-switch 5' adaptor carrying 12 random nucleotides. At least 2.5 million CDR3-containing paired-end reads were obtained from each sample. All of the RNA was converted into first-strand cDNA using the Mint cDNA synthesis kit, with a TRBC-specific oligonucleotide serving as the primer. All cDNA was treated with uracil-DNA glycosylase and then went through a first 18-cycle PCR with the universal primers M1SS and BC2_uni_R. Per the source publication's procedure: Each sample was normalized by randomly selecting 1 million high-quality reads, each carrying a distinct molecular identifier. Instead of being binned into consensus sequences, reads that shared molecular identifiers were thrown out. MiTCR, run with a Q25 quality threshold and the strictest error-elimination algorithm, handled CDR3 identification, clonotype clustering and error correction. A nonparametric unseen species model using Euler transformation provided a lower-bound estimate of total TCR beta diversity. TCRdb itself trimmed the public reads at Q25 with fastp, ran MiXCR and retained productive beta chains. Rows with a matching CDR3 protein are joined into one entry that keeps the most common DNA and genes. TCRdb, rather than the study authors, made the V and J calls. Here the sample has more than 1,000,000 distinct CDR3 sequences; less than 25% occur a single time. Of the sample, around 0.75% falls within the top ten clones.

This same sample was also taken into another study, of T cells of mothers and their children. Reported in the second study: The donors were nine systemically healthy Caucasian individuals, made up of three mothers and their six children. cDNA synthesis used all of the extracted RNA, with approximately 1.4 ug of RNA in each 15 ul reaction. In the second PCR, sample barcodes and 2-4 random nucleotides were introduced via the M1S primer. Over 8 million TCR beta CDR3 reads were obtained for each mother, and some 3 million reads were obtained for each child. Thymic selection similarly shapes TCR recombination output in related and unrelated pairs, with minor effect from inherited differences. Related mother-child pairs always showed normalized repertoire overlap that was slightly higher than in unrelated mother-child pairs, though the difference was never significant. With a sensitivity of about 100 clones per million clonotypes, no persistent microchimeric T cell clones were detected. In the study, deep NGS was used to compare the TCR beta repertoires of mothers and children, and features distinguishing related mother-child pairs from unrelated individuals were sought. On average, the children were approximately 11 +/- 4 years old, while the mothers were approximately 41 +/- 4 years old. Libraries were sequenced on Illumina HiSeq 2000 with 100+100 nt paired-end reads after adapter ligation with NEBNext reagents. To prevent cross-contamination, the mother and child libraries were prepared one month apart and sequenced in separate runs. Between about 500,000 and 2,300,000 distinct TCR beta clonotypes were identified per donor. Naive TCR beta clonotypes were estimated from low-frequency clonotypes matched to each donor's FACS-determined naive share, without sorting.

The sequence came from a girl aged 2-10 years in good health. Sequences were obtained from blood.

DNA sequence: TGCAGCGTTGCGACAGGGATCTATGGCTACACCTTC. This codes for CSVATGIYGYTF. Here the chain combines TRBV29-1 and TRBJ1-2; 7 central nucleotides agree with TRBD1. Taken from the germline V gene, the CDR1 and CDR2 loops are SQVTM and ANQGSEA. Germline trimming amounts to 4 bases on V and 4 bases on J, with 3 as the count of junction bases outside the gene matches. The cysteine opens and the phenylalanine closes a CDR3 of 12 amino acids. CDR3 DNA only is kept here, 36 bases in frame from base 1.